The 2 T cell receptor beta chains in this list originate from one sample, sequenced in a study of blood T cell repertoires in COVID-19. Generated by immunoSEQ multiplex PCR, the TCRdb table keeps only in-frame clones and is missing some. The sample includes roughly 70,000 clones, 65% to 85% of them seen just once. Sequenced input: peripheral blood. These receptors came from a woman aged 60 to 75 with acute or convalescent COVID-19.

V gene TRBV7-3 combines with J gene TRBJ1-1, with 7 bases aligning to TRBD1. The CDR3 extends over 13 amino acids. The germline V gene encodes CDR1 SGHTA and CDR2 FQGTGA. V lost 5 bases, J lost 7 bases, and 7 bases stayed unmatched. CDR3 in amino acids: CASSLDRDSEAFF. In nucleotides, the CDR3 is TGTGCCAGCAGCCTTGACCGGGACAGTGAAGCTTTCTTT.

The J gene is TRBJ1-2, the V gene TRBV7-9; no firm D call. Trimming took off 5 bases at V and 1 base at J, with 17 bases between the two ends. The germline V gene has CDR1 SEHNR and CDR2 FQNEAQ (reference sequence). The CDR3 is 16 residues long. The CDR3 sequence is CASSRLAAESNYGYTF. As DNA, the CDR3 is TGTGCCAGCAGCCGATTAGCGGCAGAAAGTAACTATGGCTACACCTTC. The whole variable domain, filled in from reference TRBV7-9 and TRBJ1-2, reads DTGVSQNPRHKITKRGQNVTFRCDPISEHNRLYWYRQTLGQGPEFLTYFQNEAQLEKSRLLSDRFSAERPKGSFSTLEIQRTEQGDSAMYLCASSRLAAESNYGYTFGSGTRLTVV.